A single TCR beta chain is shown here with its context. Antigen specificity is unknown. This CDR3 has 16 amino acids. The ends were cut back, 0 bases at V and 4 bases at J, with 16 bases in the middle. Germline loops: CDR1 DFQATT, CDR2 SNEGSKA (reference sequence). The data were taken from a study of blood T cells in healthy people across ages. Findings and caveats of the study: Possibly confounding the expanded clonotype changes was the fact that donor CMV status was unknown.

A second PCR, run for about 7 to 11 cycles, used a sample-barcoded 5' primer plus a J-beta primer mix. MiXCR, run by TCRdb on the 5' RACE reads, gives a single entry per CDR3 protein. The sample holds around 1,100,000 distinct CDR3 sequences, more than 30% seen once. The sequencing input was blood. This sequence originates from a man younger than 30 in good health. The chain has TRBV20-1 and TRBJ1-5, with a possible D match to TRBD1 (5 bases). The CDR3 nucleotides read TGCAGTGCTAGAGACCGGCTGCGAGGGGTTAATCAGCCCCAGCATTTT. It is translated as CSARDRLRGVNQPQHF.